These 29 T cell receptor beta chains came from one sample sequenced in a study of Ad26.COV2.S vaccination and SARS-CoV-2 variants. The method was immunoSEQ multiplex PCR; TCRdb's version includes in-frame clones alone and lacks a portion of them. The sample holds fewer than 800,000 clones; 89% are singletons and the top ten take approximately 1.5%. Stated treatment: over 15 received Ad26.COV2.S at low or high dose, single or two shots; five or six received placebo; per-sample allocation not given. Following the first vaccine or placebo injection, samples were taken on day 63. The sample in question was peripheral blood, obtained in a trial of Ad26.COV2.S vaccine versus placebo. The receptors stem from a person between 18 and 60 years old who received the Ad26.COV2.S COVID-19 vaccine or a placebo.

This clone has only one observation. The CDR3 spells CASSLAALSGNTIYF. The CDR3 nucleotides are TGTGCCAGCAGCTTGGCCGCCCTCTCTGGAAACACCATATATTTT. This chain joins TRBV5-6 and TRBJ1-3, with unresolved D. V lost 0 bases and J lost 0, with 7 bases in between. The germline gives CDR1 SGHDT, CDR2 YYEEEE. This CDR3 is built from 15 residues.

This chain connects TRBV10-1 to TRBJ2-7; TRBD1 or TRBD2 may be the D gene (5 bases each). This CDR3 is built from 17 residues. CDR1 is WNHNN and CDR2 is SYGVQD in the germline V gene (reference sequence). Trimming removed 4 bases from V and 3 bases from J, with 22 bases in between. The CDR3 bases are TGCGCCAGCAGTGGAACGGGGACCGGGGTAAGAAACTACGAGCAGTACTTC. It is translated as CASSGTGTGVRNYEQYF.

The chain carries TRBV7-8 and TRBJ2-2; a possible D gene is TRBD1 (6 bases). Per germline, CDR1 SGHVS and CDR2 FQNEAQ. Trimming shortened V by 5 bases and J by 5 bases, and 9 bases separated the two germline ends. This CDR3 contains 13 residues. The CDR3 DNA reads TGTGCCAGCAGCCACAGGGAAACCGGGGAGCTGTTTTTT. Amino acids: CASSHRETGELFF.

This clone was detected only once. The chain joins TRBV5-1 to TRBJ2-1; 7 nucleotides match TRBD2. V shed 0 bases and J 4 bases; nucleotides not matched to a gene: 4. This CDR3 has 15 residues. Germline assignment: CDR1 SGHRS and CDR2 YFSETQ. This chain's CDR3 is CASSLVREPYNEQFF. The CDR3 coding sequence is TGCGCCAGCAGCTTGGTGCGGGAGCCGTACAATGAGCAGTTCTTC.

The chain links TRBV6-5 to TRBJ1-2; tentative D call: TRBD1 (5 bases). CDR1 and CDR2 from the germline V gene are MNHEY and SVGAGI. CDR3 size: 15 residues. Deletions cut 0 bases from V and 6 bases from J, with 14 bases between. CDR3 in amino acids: CASSYSSGAVDGYTF. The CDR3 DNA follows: TGTGCCAGCAGTTACTCGAGTGGGGCGGTGGATGGCTACACCTTC.

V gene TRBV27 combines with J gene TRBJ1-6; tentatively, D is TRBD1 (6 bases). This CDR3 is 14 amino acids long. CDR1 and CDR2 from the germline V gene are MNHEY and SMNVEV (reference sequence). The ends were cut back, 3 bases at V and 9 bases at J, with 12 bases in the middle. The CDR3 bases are TGTGCCAGCAGTTTCTTACAGGGCACTTCACCCCTCCACTTT. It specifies CASSFLQGTSPLHF.

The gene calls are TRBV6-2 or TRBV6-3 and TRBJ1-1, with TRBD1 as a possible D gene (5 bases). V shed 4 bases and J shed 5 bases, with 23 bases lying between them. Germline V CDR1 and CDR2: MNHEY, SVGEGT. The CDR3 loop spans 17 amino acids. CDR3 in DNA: TGTGCCAGCAGTTTGAGGTTTGGGGGGGGGAAGAAAACTGAAGCTTTCTTT. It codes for CASSLRFGGGKKTEAFF.

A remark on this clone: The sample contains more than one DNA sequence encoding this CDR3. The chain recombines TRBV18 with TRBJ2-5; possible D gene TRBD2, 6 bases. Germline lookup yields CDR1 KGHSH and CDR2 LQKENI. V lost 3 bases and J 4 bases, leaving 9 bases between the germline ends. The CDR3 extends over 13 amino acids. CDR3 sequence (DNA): TGTGCCAGCTCACCGGGGGGTGGAGAGACCCAGTACTTC. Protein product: CASSPGGGETQYF.

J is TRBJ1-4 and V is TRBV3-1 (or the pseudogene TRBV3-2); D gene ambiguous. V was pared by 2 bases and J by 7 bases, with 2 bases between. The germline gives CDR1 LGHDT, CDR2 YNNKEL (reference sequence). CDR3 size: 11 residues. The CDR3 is CASSQTEKLFF. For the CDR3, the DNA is TGTGCCAGCAGCCAAACTGAAAAACTGTTTTTT.

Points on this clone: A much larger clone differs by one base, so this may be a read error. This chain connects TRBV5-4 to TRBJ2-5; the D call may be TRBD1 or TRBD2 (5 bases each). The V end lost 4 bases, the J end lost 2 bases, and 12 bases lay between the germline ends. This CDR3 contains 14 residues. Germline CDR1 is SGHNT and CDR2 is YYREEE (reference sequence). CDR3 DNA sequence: TGTGCCAGCAGCCCCGGGACGTTTCAAGAGACCCAGTACTTC. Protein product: CASSPGTFQETQYF.

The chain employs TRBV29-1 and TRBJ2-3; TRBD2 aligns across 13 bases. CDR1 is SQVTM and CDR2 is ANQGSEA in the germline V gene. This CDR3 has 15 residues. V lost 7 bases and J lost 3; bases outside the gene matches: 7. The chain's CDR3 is CSGTSGREGTDTQYF. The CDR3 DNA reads TGCAGCGGGACTAGCGGGAGAGAGGGTACAGATACGCAGTATTTT.

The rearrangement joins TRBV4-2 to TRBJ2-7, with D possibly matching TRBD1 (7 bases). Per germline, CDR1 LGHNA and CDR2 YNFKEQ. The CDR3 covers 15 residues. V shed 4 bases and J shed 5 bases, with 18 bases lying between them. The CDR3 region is CASSRGARGFDEQYF. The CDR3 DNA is TGTGCCAGCAGCCGCGGGGCCAGGGGGTTCGACGAGCAGTACTTC.

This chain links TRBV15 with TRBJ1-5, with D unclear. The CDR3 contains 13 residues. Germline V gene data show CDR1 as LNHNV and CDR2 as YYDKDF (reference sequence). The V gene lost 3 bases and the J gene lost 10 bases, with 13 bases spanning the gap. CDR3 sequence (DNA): TGTGCCACCAGCAGGGATTTAGTAGGCCCCCAGCATTTT. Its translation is CATSRDLVGPQHF.

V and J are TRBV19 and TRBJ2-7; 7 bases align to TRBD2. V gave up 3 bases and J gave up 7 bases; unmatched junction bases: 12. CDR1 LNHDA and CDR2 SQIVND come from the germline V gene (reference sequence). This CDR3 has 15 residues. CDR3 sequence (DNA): TGTGCCAGTAGTATTCGCCGGGAGGCTCTAGATGAGCAGTACTTC. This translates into CASSIRREALDEQYF.

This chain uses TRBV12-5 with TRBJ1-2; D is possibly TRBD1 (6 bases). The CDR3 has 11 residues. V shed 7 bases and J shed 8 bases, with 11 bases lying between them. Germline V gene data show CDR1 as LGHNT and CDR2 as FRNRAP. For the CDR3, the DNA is TGTGCTAGTGCCCTGGGGGGCGGCTACACCTTC. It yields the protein CASALGGGYTF.

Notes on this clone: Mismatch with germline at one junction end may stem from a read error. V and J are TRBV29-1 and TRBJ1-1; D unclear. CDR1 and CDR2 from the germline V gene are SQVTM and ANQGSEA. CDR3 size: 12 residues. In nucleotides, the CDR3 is TGCAGCGTTGTGGCAGTGAAAACTGAAGCTTTCTTT. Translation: CSVVAVKTEAFF.

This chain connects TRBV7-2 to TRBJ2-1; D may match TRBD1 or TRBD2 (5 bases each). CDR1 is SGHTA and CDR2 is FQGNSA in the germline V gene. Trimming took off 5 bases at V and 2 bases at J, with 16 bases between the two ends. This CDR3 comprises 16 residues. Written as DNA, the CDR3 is TGTGCCAGCAGCCCGTACCAGGGAGTCGCCTACAATGAGCAGTTCTTC. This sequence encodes CASSPYQGVAYNEQFF.

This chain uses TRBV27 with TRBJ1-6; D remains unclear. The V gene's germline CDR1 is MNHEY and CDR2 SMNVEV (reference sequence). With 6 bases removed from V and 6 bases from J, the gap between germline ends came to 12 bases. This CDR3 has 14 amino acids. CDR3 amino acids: CASRVVGRNSPLHF. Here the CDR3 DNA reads TGTGCCAGCAGGGTAGTAGGGCGTAATTCACCCCTCCACTTT.

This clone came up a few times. As DNA, the CDR3 is TGTGCCAGCAGTTCCCCAGGGAAGGAGCTGTTTTTT. It translates to CASSSPGKELFF. This chain connects TRBV6-2 or TRBV6-3 to TRBJ2-2; maybe TRBD1 (5 bases). There are 12 residues in the CDR3. Trimming pared 4 bases from V and 10 bases from J, leaving 10 bases between. CDR1 and CDR2 (germline): MNHEY, SVGEGT.

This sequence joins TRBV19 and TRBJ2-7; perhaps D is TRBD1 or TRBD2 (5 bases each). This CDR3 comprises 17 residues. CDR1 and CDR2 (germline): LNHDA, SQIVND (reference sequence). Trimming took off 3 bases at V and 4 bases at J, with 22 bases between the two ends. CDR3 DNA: TGTGCCAGTAGTATGGGACGCACAGGTCTGGGAATTTACGAGCAGTACTTC. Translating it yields CASSMGRTGLGIYEQYF.

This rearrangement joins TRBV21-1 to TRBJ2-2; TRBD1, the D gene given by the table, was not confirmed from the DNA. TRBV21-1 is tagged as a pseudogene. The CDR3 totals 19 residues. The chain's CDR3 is CASSKPPGTGRINTGELFF. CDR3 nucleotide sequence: TGTGCCAGCAGCAAACCTCCCGGGACAGGACGGATCAACACCGGGGAGCTGTTTTTT.

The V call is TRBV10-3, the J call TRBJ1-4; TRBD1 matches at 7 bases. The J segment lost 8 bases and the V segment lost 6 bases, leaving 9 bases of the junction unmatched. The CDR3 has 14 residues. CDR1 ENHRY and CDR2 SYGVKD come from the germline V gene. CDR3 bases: TGTGCCATCAGAAACACAGGGGTTGGGGAAAAACTGTTTTTT. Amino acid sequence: CAIRNTGVGEKLFF.

The CDR3 DNA sequence: TGCAGCGTTGGCAGGGCCAAAAACATTCAGTACTTC. Its protein is CSVGRAKNIQYF. The J gene is TRBJ2-4, the V gene TRBV29-1; unclear D gene. The V end lost 4 bases, the J end lost 1 base, and 5 bases lay between the germline ends. This CDR3 comprises 12 residues. The germline gives CDR1 SQVTM, CDR2 ANQGSEA.

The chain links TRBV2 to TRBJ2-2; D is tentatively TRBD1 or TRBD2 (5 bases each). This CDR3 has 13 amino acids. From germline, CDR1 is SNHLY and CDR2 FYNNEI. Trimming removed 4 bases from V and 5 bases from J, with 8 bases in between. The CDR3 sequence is CASSGDGTGELFF. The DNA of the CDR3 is TGTGCCAGCAGTGGGGACGGAACCGGGGAGCTGTTTTTT.

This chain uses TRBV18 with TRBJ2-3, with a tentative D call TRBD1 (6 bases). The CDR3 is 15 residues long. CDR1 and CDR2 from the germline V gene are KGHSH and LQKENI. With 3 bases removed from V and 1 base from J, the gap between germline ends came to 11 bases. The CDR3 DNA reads TGTGCCAGCTCACCCGCAGGGGCCCGCACAGATACGCAGTATTTT. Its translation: CASSPAGARTDTQYF. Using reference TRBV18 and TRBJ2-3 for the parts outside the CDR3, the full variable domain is NAGVMQNPRHLVRRRGQEARLRCSPMKGHSHVYWYRQLPEEGLKFMVYLQKENIIDESGMPKERFSAEFPKEGPSILRIQQVVRGDSAAYFCASSPAGARTDTQYFGPGTRLTVL.

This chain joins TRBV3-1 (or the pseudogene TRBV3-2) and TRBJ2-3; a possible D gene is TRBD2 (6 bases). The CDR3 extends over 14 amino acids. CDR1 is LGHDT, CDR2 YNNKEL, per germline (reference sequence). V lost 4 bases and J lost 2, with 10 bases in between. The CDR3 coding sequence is TGTGCCAGCAGCCTCCGGGACTCCACAGATACGCAGTATTTT. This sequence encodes CASSLRDSTDTQYF.

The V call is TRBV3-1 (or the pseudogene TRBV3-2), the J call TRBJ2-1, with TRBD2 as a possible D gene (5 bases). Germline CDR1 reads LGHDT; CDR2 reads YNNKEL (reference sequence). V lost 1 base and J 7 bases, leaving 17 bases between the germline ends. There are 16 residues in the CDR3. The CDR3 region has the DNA TGTGCCAGCAGCCAAGCGTTAGCGTACTCTTGGAATGAGCAGTTCTTC. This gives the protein CASSQALAYSWNEQFF.

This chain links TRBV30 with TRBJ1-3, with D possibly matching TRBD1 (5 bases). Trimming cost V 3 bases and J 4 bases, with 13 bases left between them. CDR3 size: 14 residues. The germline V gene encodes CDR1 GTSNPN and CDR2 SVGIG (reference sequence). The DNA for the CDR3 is TGTGCCTGGAGCGGGGGATATACCGGAAACACCATATATTTT. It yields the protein CAWSGGYTGNTIYF.

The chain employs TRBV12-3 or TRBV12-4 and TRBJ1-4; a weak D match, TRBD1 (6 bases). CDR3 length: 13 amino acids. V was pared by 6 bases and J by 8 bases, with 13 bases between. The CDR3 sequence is CASRRDIGEKLFF. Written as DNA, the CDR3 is TGTGCCAGCAGACGGGACATCGGGGAAAAACTGTTTTTT.